This T cell receptor (beta chain) originates from a study of naive and memory T cell subsets (dated by TCRdb to 2016 to 2017). Context from the whole study: The study applied an open-source, UMI-based TCR alpha and beta sequencing pipeline to sorted naive and memory peripheral blood T cell subsets. The functional CMV T cell responses agreed completely with IgG serology results. RNA was DNase-treated and reverse transcribed with TCR constant-region primers, mostly using SuperScript III.

The CDR3 spans 15 residues, from the cysteine through the phenylalanine. CDR3 DNA is the only sequence kept; it has 45 bases, read in frame from the first base. V is cut back by 3 bases and J by 9 bases, with 11 bases in the junction unmatched. CDR1 and CDR2 are drawn from the germline V gene (reference sequence): GTSNPN, SVGIG. Findings and caveats that apply to the study as a whole: Clonotypes were defined as single alpha or beta chain sequences, not paired alpha/beta receptors. The repertoire findings for the naive and memory subsets could not be validated against a ground truth, as none was available. RNA-based TCR counts may be influenced by expression changes linked to T cell activation and differentiation. A few larger clonotypes were found in naive repertoires, especially CD8, and these larger clonotypes were possibly memory cells re-expressing CD45RA. Following error correction, more than 85% of naive TCR sequences occurred only once, which made naive abundance distributions much steeper than those of memory subsets. In both CD4 and CD8 cells, going from naive through CM, EM and EMRA, the Gini index went up while Shannon and inverse Simpson diversity went down. A power law was followed by TCR abundance, with an exponent that differed between naive and memory subsets but was consistent across the three individuals.

The library was obtained by UMI-ligation and nested PCR. To cover both TRBC1 and TRBC2, the beta constant-region primer consisted of an equimolar mix of two oligonucleotides. Four rounds of PCR were used to amplify ligated cDNA, with nested alpha and beta constant-region primers being used together with the SP2 primer. A single-stranded oligonucleotide bearing the SP2 primer plus a 12-nucleotide UMI was ligated onto the 3' end of the cDNA by T4 RNA ligase 1. The ligation reaction was kept at 16 degrees C for 20-24 hours. PCR2 was usually performed as a SYBR Green qPCR and halted at a preset threshold so that over-amplification would not occur. Every purification after the first one was done using Agencourt AMPure XP magnetic beads. Library quantification was done by Qubit, followed by a TapeStation check on which the main peak was expected at around 650 bp. Sequencing of the pooled libraries was done on an Illumina MiSeq using v2 2x251 paired-end kits, which typically yielded roughly 0.9-2.1 million reads per sample. Each sample was pooled at 3 to 4.5 nM, and roughly 4.5-7% PhiX was included to help cluster recognition. In the authors' own workflow: Using tag matching that tolerated one base-pair mismatch, Decombinator assigned V and J genes to FASTQ reads that had been processed by Demultiplexor. Collapsinator relied on UMIs to fix sequencing errors as well as frequency errors caused by PCR heterogeneity. CDR3Translator translated TCRs and extracted CDR3s from the conserved cysteine to the FGXG phenylalanine, flagging non-productive sequences. Gini, Shannon entropy and inverse Simpson indices were calculated on repertoires that had been subsampled to equal numbers of UMI-defined TCRs. Within the linear range, a power law was fitted to clonotype abundance distributions using maximum likelihood. When run on a single naive CD8 sample, MIGEC and the pipeline yielded similar UMI counts, similar unique TCR numbers and similar clonal distributions. In one analysis, naive TCRs that were also found in any memory subset of the same donor were excluded from the naive repertoire. A set of 7,322 CMV-associated CDR3 sequences, compiled from VDJdb and a published dataset, was used to search the repertoires. Clones were called with MiXCR by TCRdb after fastp trimmed the public reads at Q25, and only in-frame beta chains were retained. Rows with one shared CDR3 protein collapse into an entry with the most common genes and DNA. None of the V and J calls come from the authors' own analysis; TCRdb made them. The sample yields roughly 150,000 distinct CDR3 sequences; roughly 23% were counted once. Jointly, the top ten make up 0.1% to 0.11% of the sample.

TCR alpha and beta chain libraries were amplified separately from the second PCR step onward. Donor CMV status was determined by IFNgamma production from CD4+ T cells after overnight stimulation of fresh PBMCs with CMV viral lysate. Miltenyi beads were used first to positively select CD4 T cells, and CD8 T cells were then positively selected from the CD4-negative fraction. Cells stained for CD3, CD4, CD8, CD45RA, CD27 and a live/dead dye were sorted on a BD Aria II into four subsets by CD45RA and CD27. Blood was obtained from a few healthy volunteers, and the blood from each volunteer was fractionated into CD4 and CD8 T cells and subsequently into four differentiation subsets. Around 120 ml of peripheral blood was collected from each donor, and PBMC were isolated by Ficoll-Paque PLUS density-gradient centrifugation. Sorted cells were lysed in RLT buffer, and RNA was extracted with a Qiagen RNeasy kit and stored at -80°C.

Ten or more counts support this clonotype. Its cognate antigen has yet to be identified. Nothing much larger sits one base from this clone, and base qualities are not available. Recombination joined TRBV30 with TRBJ2-1, and 10 junction bases match TRBD2. Sequencing used naive CD4+ T cells from blood. Interpreted using the paper, the cell subset or site label stands for: naive T cells, CD45RA high CD27+. The TCR was taken from a human donor in good health. In nucleotides, the sequence is TGTGCCTGGAGGGCTAGCGGGAGACGTAGGGGTGAGCAGTTCTTC. Protein translation: CAWRASGRRRGEQFF.